This T cell receptor beta chain came from a study of blood T cell repertoires in COVID-19. The sample holds a few counts of this clone. The CDR3 loop spans 13 amino acids. V was pared by 0 bases and J by 13 bases, with 13 bases between. Germline loops: CDR1 MNHNS, CDR2 SASEGT. Measured with immunoSEQ multiplex PCR; TCRdb has only the in-frame clones, and not every one. The table lists a few hundred thousand clones, around 87% of them singletons, with approximately 2.4% in the top ten. Sequencing was done on a sample of peripheral blood. The rearrangement joins TRBV6-1 to TRBJ2-1; the D is unclear. This TCR derives from a man aged 18 to 35 with active or convalescent COVID-19. The DNA for the CDR3 is TGTGCCAGCAGTGAAGCTCCCCAGGCCCAACAGTTCTTC. It codes for CASSEAPQAQQFF.